This is a list of T cell receptor beta chains from one sample in a study of blood T cells in healthy people across ages. TCRdb itself ran the 5' RACE reads through MiXCR, one entry per CDR3 protein. The repertoire holds approximately 820,000 distinct CDR3 sequences, with roughly 44% as singletons. The sequenced material came from blood. The receptors derive from a man in his fifties or sixties in good health. Both conserved end residues are part of each CDR3. The order of the fields is J gene, clone size, D gene, V gene, CDR3 DNA, CDR3 protein. D genes are given only for firm matches. Some rows mark clone size as missing; the rest say once, few, many or name a class of expanded clone.

J: TRBJ2-1; size: .; D: .; V: TRBV29-1; DNA: TGCAGCGGTACGCCTTCCGGCCTCTACAATGAGCAGTTCTTC; CDR3: CSGTPSGLYNEQFF
J: TRBJ2-4; size: .; D: .; V: TRBV6-1; DNA: TGTGCCAGCAGTGTGGGCCTAGCCAAAAACATTCAGTACTTC; CDR3: CASSVGLAKNIQYF
J: TRBJ2-1; size: .; D: .; V: TRBV30; DNA: TGTGCCTGGGGCGGGGACAGCAATGAGCAGTTCTTC; CDR3: CAWGGDSNEQFF
J: TRBJ2-7; size: .; D: .; V: TRBV6-5; DNA: TGTGCCAGCAGTTACTCCATAGCAAAAACCTACGAGCAGTACTTC; CDR3: CASSYSIAKTYEQYF
J: TRBJ1-2; size: .; D: .; V: TRBV28; DNA: TGTGCCAGCAGGGCAGGCAGGAATAACTATGGCTACACCTTC; CDR3: CASRAGRNNYGYTF
J: TRBJ1-3; size: .; D: .; V: TRBV4-1; DNA: TGCGCCAGCAGTGAAGTTGGCGGAAACACCATATATTTT; CDR3: CASSEVGGNTIYF
J: TRBJ1-1; size: .; D: TRBD1; V: TRBV15; DNA: TGTGCCACCAGCAGAGGAAAACAGGGGAAGAACACTGAAGCTTTCTTT; CDR3: CATSRGKQGKNTEAFF
J: TRBJ2-1; size: .; D: TRBD2; V: TRBV4-1; DNA: TGCGCCAGCAGCGTTAGCGGGGGGCCCTACAATGAGCAGTTCTTC; CDR3: CASSVSGGPYNEQFF
J: TRBJ2-7; size: .; D: TRBD1; V: TRBV20-1; DNA: TGCAGTGCCCAAAACCAGGGGGCAAAGAACGAGCAGTACTTC; CDR3: CSAQNQGAKNEQYF
J: TRBJ1-2; size: .; D: .; V: TRBV4-3; DNA: TGCGCCAGCAGCCAAGATCGGGAAGCCTACTATGGCTACACCTTC; CDR3: CASSQDREAYYGYTF
J: TRBJ2-5; size: .; D: .; V: TRBV5-1; DNA: TGCGCCAGCAGCTTGGCAAAGACAGTTCAAGAGACCCAGTACTTC; CDR3: CASSLAKTVQETQYF
J: TRBJ2-7; size: .; D: TRBD1; V: TRBV5-1; DNA: TGCGCCAGCAGCTTGGGGGGGACAGGGGGAAAGTACGAGCAGTACTTC; CDR3: CASSLGGTGGKYEQYF
J: TRBJ1-1; size: few; D: TRBD1; V: TRBV20-1; DNA: TGCAGTGTCGAGACAGGGGCCACTGAAGCTTTCTTT; CDR3: CSVETGATEAFF
J: TRBJ1-4; size: few; D: .; V: TRBV9; DNA: TGTGCCAGCAGCGTAGGAGAGGGGGAGGAAAAACTGTTTTTT; CDR3: CASSVGEGEEKLFF
J: TRBJ1-2; size: .; D: TRBD1; V: TRBV20-1; DNA: TGCAGTGCTAGAGGGTCCGGGACAGGGGTAGGGACTAGCTATGGCTACACCTTC; CDR3: CSARGSGTGVGTSYGYTF
J: TRBJ2-1; size: .; D: TRBD2; V: TRBV7-9; DNA: TGTGCCAGCAGTTCGGGGGGGCAGAGCTCCTACAATGAGCAGTTCTTC; CDR3: CASSSGGQSSYNEQFF
J: TRBJ2-1; size: .; D: .; V: TRBV29-1; DNA: TGCAGCGTTGCTCGTTCAAGCTCCTACAATGAGCAGTTCTTC; CDR3: CSVARSSSYNEQFF
J: TRBJ1-2; size: .; D: .; V: TRBV20-1; DNA: TGCAGTGCTAGTTATCAGGGGTGTGGCTACACCTTC; CDR3: CSASYQGCGYTF
J: TRBJ2-5; size: .; D: TRBD1; V: TRBV12-5; DNA: TGTGCTAGTGGTTTAGTATTAGGACAGGGGATAGAGACCCAGTACTTC; CDR3: CASGLVLGQGIETQYF
J: TRBJ2-7; size: .; D: .; V: TRBV5-5; DNA: TGTGCCAGCAGCCTGGGGGAACTGACGACCGTCTACGAGCAGTACTTC; CDR3: CASSLGELTTVYEQYF
J: TRBJ2-3; size: .; D: .; V: TRBV7-6; DNA: TGTGCCAGCAGCCCTCAAGCGGGGACAGGCTACACAGATACGCAGTATTTT; CDR3: CASSPQAGTGYTDTQYF
J: TRBJ2-1; size: .; D: TRBD2; V: TRBV12-3/TRBV12-4; DNA: TGTGCCAGCAGTTTACTCCGTTATAGCGGGGGCCACAAGGTGGTCTACAATGAGCAGTTCTTC; CDR3: CASSLLRYSGGHKVVYNEQFF
J: TRBJ2-7; size: .; D: .; V: TRBV13; DNA: TGTGCCAGCAGGCGGGACAGATCAGCGGGGGAGCAGTACTTC; CDR3: CASRRDRSAGEQYF
J: TRBJ2-4; size: .; D: TRBD2; V: TRBV15; DNA: TGTGTCACCAGCACCGGGACTAGCGGGGGCGGCACCAAAAACATTCAGTACTTC; CDR3: CVTSTGTSGGGTKNIQYF
J: TRBJ1-5; size: .; D: .; V: TRBV6-2/TRBV6-3; DNA: TGTGCCAGCACTTTACTCTGGGAACCTCATCAGCCCCAGCATTTT; CDR3: CASTLLWEPHQPQHF
J: TRBJ1-1; size: few; D: TRBD1; V: TRBV20-1; DNA: TGCAGTGCTAGAGCTGGGACAGGGTATAGGACTGAAGCTTTCTTT; CDR3: CSARAGTGYRTEAFF
J: TRBJ2-7; size: few; D: TRBD2; V: TRBV27; DNA: TGTGCCAGCAGTTTAAGGGAGGGCGACGAGCAGTACTTC; CDR3: CASSLREGDEQYF
J: TRBJ2-6; size: .; D: TRBD1; V: TRBV5-1; DNA: TGCGCCAGCAGCCCCCAAGGGACAGTAGTTTCGGCCAACGTCCTGACTTTC; CDR3: CASSPQGTVVSANVLTF
J: TRBJ2-3; size: .; D: TRBD2; V: TRBV20-1; DNA: TGCAGTGCTAAACCTCCTAGCGGGGGCCTAGATACGCAGTATTTT; CDR3: CSAKPPSGGLDTQYF
J: TRBJ2-1; size: .; D: TRBD2; V: TRBV4-3; DNA: TGCGCCAGCAGCCAGGAACTAGCGGGGGTCAATGAGCAGTTCTTC; CDR3: CASSQELAGVNEQFF
J: TRBJ2-1; size: .; D: TRBD2; V: TRBV7-9; DNA: TGTGCCAGCAGCCTCTATGGCGGGGGGGCGGTCCATGAGCAGTTCTTC; CDR3: CASSLYGGGAVHEQFF
J: TRBJ2-3; size: .; D: TRBD2; V: TRBV12-3/TRBV12-4; DNA: TGTGCCAGCAGTTTAAGAATGTCGGCTAGCGGCTGGGATACGCAGTATTTT; CDR3: CASSLRMSASGWDTQYF
J: TRBJ2-5; size: few; D: TRBD1; V: TRBV5-5; DNA: TGTGCCAGCAGCTATGGTCGGGGGACAGGAGAACAAGAGACCCAGTACTTC; CDR3: CASSYGRGTGEQETQYF
J: TRBJ2-1; size: .; D: TRBD1; V: TRBV25-1; DNA: TGTGCCAGCAGTGATAACGGCAGGGGGTCCTACAATGAGCAGTTCTTC; CDR3: CASSDNGRGSYNEQFF
J: TRBJ2-2; size: few; D: .; V: TRBV12-3/TRBV12-4; DNA: TGTGCCAGCAGGAGCCCCAGGGGCACCGGGGAGCTGTTTTTT; CDR3: CASRSPRGTGELFF
J: TRBJ2-3; size: .; D: .; V: TRBV6-1; DNA: TGTGCCAGTACTACTTCGAGAACTAGCACAGATACGCAGTATTTT; CDR3: CASTTSRTSTDTQYF
J: TRBJ2-5; size: few; D: .; V: TRBV6-1; DNA: TGTGCCAGCAGGGAGCGGATACAAGAGACCCAGTACTTC; CDR3: CASRERIQETQYF
J: TRBJ2-1; size: many; D: TRBD2; V: TRBV7-3; DNA: TGTGCCAGCAGCTCTCCTAGCGGGGGGAGGAATGAGCAGTTCTTC; CDR3: CASSSPSGGRNEQFF
J: TRBJ2-5; size: .; D: .; V: TRBV12-3/TRBV12-4; DNA: TGTGCCAGCGCCCGGAATGGGGAGACCCAGTACTTC; CDR3: CASARNGETQYF
J: TRBJ1-2; size: .; D: .; V: TRBV7-2; DNA: TGTGCCAGCAGCTTAGCGGGGACTACAACTAACTATGGCTACACCTTC; CDR3: CASSLAGTTTNYGYTF